What follows are 32 T cell receptor beta chains derived from one specimen sequenced in a study of blood T cell repertoires in COVID-19. The protocol was immunoSEQ multiplex PCR, while the TCRdb copy is restricted to in-frame clones and leaves out a portion. Of about 460,000 clones in the sample, 88% were seen once. Sequencing was performed on PBMCs or T cells enriched from blood (not recorded which). These receptors were obtained from a woman aged 60-70 years who had recovered from COVID-19.

This sequence joins TRBV19 and TRBJ2-3; D is unclear. Trimming took 3 bases from V and 2 from J, leaving 18 bases between them. The CDR3 covers 17 residues. Germline CDR1 and CDR2: LNHDA and SQIVND (reference sequence). The CDR3: CASSIWLRGYDTDTQYF. Here the CDR3 DNA reads TGTGCCAGTAGTATTTGGTTGCGAGGTTACGACACAGATACGCAGTATTTT.

This chain links TRBV6-5 with TRBJ2-7; TRBD2 agrees at 8 bases. V was clipped by 10 bases and J by 0 bases; unmatched bases: 11. CDR3 length: 15 amino acids. Germline lookup yields CDR1 MNHEY and CDR2 SVGAGI. The CDR3 DNA reads TGTGCCACTACCCTCGGGGGGGGGAGCTCCTACGAGCAGTACTTC. As protein: CATTLGGGSSYEQYF.

J is TRBJ2-2 and V is TRBV5-4; TRBD2 matches 12 bases. The CDR3 loop spans 16 amino acids. J was trimmed by 4 bases and V by 5 bases; bases with no gene match: 6. The germline V gene encodes CDR1 SGHNT and CDR2 YYREEE (reference sequence). The CDR3 sequence is CASRTLAGGLTGELFF. CDR3 bases: TGTGCCAGCAGAACCCTAGCGGGGGGGCTCACCGGGGAGCTGTTTTTT.

The chain joins TRBV2 to TRBJ2-2, with D tentatively TRBD2 (5 bases). V was trimmed by 6 bases and J by 4 bases, leaving 12 bases between them. The CDR3 is 14 residues long. From germline, CDR1 is SNHLY and CDR2 FYNNEI. CDR3 coding DNA: TGTGCCAGCAGAACCGACGGAGGCACCGGGGAGCTGTTTTTT. Translation gives CASRTDGGTGELFF.

CDR3 loop: CATSRSTRGALTDTQYF. DNA of the CDR3: TGTGCCACCAGCAGAAGTACTCGGGGGGCTCTCACAGATACGCAGTATTTT. V usage is TRBV15 and J usage is TRBJ2-3, with D possibly matching TRBD2 (7 bases). Germline V gene sequence: CDR1 LNHNV, CDR2 YYDKDF (reference sequence). Trimming removed 2 bases at V and 2 bases at J, with 17 bases between. The CDR3 is 17 amino acids.

The rearrangement uses TRBV11-3 and TRBJ2-4, with D maybe TRBD2 (5 bases). V was trimmed by 4 bases and J by 1 base, leaving 8 bases between them. This CDR3 has 14 amino acids. Germline CDR1 SGHNT, CDR2 YENEEA. The CDR3 here is CASSWGEAKNIQYF. The CDR3 DNA sequence: TGTGCCAGCAGCTGGGGAGAGGCCAAAAACATTCAGTACTTC.

This chain connects TRBV7-2 to TRBJ1-6; TRBD1 agrees at 9 bases. The CDR3 extends over 17 amino acids. Germline V gene sequence: CDR1 SGHTA, CDR2 FQGNSA. J gave up 0 bases and V 4 bases, and 4 bases lay outside the gene matches. The CDR3: CASSWGQGGSYNSPLHF. CDR3 coding DNA: TGTGCCAGCAGCTGGGGACAGGGAGGCTCCTATAATTCACCCCTCCACTTT. The variable domain in full, with the rest retrieved from reference TRBV7-2 and TRBJ1-6, is GAGVSQSPSNKVTEKGKDVELRCDPISGHTALYWYRQSLGQGLEFLIYFQGNSAPDKSGLPSDRFSAERTGGSVSTLTIQRTQQEDSAVYLCASSWGQGGSYNSPLHFGNGTRLTVT.

The V and J genes are TRBV29-1 and TRBJ2-1, with TRBD1 matching over 7 bases. The CDR3 runs 15 residues. Trimming at V came to 4 bases and at J to 5 bases, leaving 11 bases not matched to a gene. Germline CDR1 and CDR2: SQVTM and ANQGSEA. This CDR3 reads CSVGSWPGGNNEQFF. The DNA of the CDR3 is TGCAGCGTTGGGTCTTGGCCAGGGGGAAACAATGAGCAGTTCTTC.

This chain connects TRBV20-1 to TRBJ2-6; weak D call: TRBD2 (5 bases). The CDR3 is 16 amino acids. The germline V gene has CDR1 DFQATT and CDR2 SNEGSKA (reference sequence). Trimming removed 3 bases at V and 0 bases at J, with 12 bases between. DNA of the CDR3: TGCAGTGCTAGTTTAGGACTGCTCTCTGGGGCCAACGTCCTGACTTTC. Its translation is CSASLGLLSGANVLTF.

As DNA, the CDR3 is TGTGCCAGCCTGACGACTGGGTATGGCTACACCTTC. As protein: CASLTTGYGYTF. This rearrangement joins TRBV28 to TRBJ1-2; the D is unclear. V dropped 8 bases and J dropped 5 bases, with 12 bases sitting between them. Per germline, CDR1 MDHEN and CDR2 SYDVKM. This CDR3 comprises 12 residues.

V gene TRBV6-5 combines with J gene TRBJ1-6, with TRBD1 identical over 9 bases. CDR3 length equals 15 residues. The germline gives CDR1 MNHEY, CDR2 SVGAGI. V was pared by 6 bases and J by 9 bases, with 9 bases of the junction left unmatched. Here the CDR3 reads CASRGLTGGSSPLHF. In nucleotides, the CDR3 is TGTGCCAGCAGGGGACTGACAGGGGGGTCTTCACCCCTCCACTTT.

The chain is built from TRBV3-1 (or the pseudogene TRBV3-2) and TRBJ2-3; possible D gene TRBD1, 6 bases. V lost 4 bases and J 7 bases, leaving 15 bases between the germline ends. This CDR3 contains 14 residues. Germline lookup yields CDR1 LGHDT and CDR2 YNNKEL (reference sequence). CDR3 loop: CASSPDRDTNTQYF. Written as DNA, the CDR3 is TGTGCCAGCAGCCCCGATCGGGACACTAATACGCAGTATTTT.

J is TRBJ2-7 and V is TRBV2, with 8 bases matching TRBD2. After removal of 2 bases from V and 5 bases from J, the junction contained 11 bases not matched to a gene. Germline CDR1 SNHLY, CDR2 FYNNEI. The CDR3 loop spans 16 amino acids. The CDR3 loop is CASSEWETSEVHEQYF. CDR3 nucleotide sequence: TGTGCCAGCAGTGAATGGGAGACTAGCGAGGTCCACGAGCAGTACTTC. The full variable domain, its missing parts supplied by reference TRBV2 and TRBJ2-7, is EPEVTQTPSHQVTQMGQEVILRCVPISNHLYFYWYRQILGQKVEFLVSFYNNEISEKSEIFDDQFSVERPDGSNFTLKIRSTKLEDSAMYFCASSEWETSEVHEQYFGPGTRLTVT.

CDR3 in DNA: TGTGCCAGCAGCCGAGGACTAGCGACCGGGGAGCTGTTTTTT. Translated, it gives CASSRGLATGELFF. This chain links TRBV27 with TRBJ2-2; TRBD2 matches at 9 bases. Germline-derived CDR1 and CDR2 are MNHEY and SMNVEV (reference sequence). The CDR3 contains 14 residues. V dropped 6 bases and J dropped 5; count of bases not matched to a gene: 4.

The CDR3 coding sequence is TGTGCCAGCAGTTTCCTCGGACTAGCGGGAGGGATCTACAATGAGCAGTTCTTC. Translating it yields CASSFLGLAGGIYNEQFF. The chain combines TRBV27 with TRBJ2-1; TRBD2 matches at 15 bases. The CDR3 has 18 amino acids. Germline CDR1 reads MNHEY; CDR2 reads SMNVEV (reference sequence). Germline trimming cut 3 bases from V and 3 bases from J; bases unmatched to any gene: 6.

V and J are TRBV28 and TRBJ2-1; 9 nucleotides match TRBD1. Germline V gene sequence: CDR1 MDHEN, CDR2 SYDVKM. The junction had 10 bases not matched to a gene; V was cut back by 5 bases and J by 8 bases. The CDR3 loop spans 15 amino acids. Written as DNA, the CDR3 is TGTGCCAGCAGTCCCGGTGGACAGGGGAGTCATGAGCAGTTCTTC. Its protein is CASSPGGQGSHEQFF.

This chain connects TRBV5-4 to TRBJ2-7, with D perhaps TRBD1 (6 bases). This CDR3 has 14 amino acids. V lost 1 base and J 1 base, leaving 9 bases between the germline ends. The germline V gene has CDR1 SGHNT and CDR2 YYREEE (reference sequence). The CDR3 coding sequence is TGTGCCAGCAGCTTGTCCGGACAGTCCTACGAGCAGTACTTC. This encodes CASSLSGQSYEQYF.

This clone was observed a few times. The CDR3 nucleotides read TGCAGCGTTGAGAGACAGGGGATCTCGGGTGGCTACACCTTC. Translation gives CSVERQGISGGYTF. The chain employs TRBV29-1 and TRBJ1-2, with TRBD1 identical over 8 bases. Losses at the gene ends were 3 bases for V and 7 bases for J; bases not matched to a gene: 10. The CDR3 covers 14 residues. Germline V gene sequence: CDR1 SQVTM, CDR2 ANQGSEA.

The chain joins TRBV24-1 to TRBJ2-7; 7 bases map to TRBD1. CDR1 is KGHDR, CDR2 SFDVKD, per germline. This CDR3 is 13 amino acids long. V trimming: 3 bases; J trimming: 5 bases; junction bases outside the gene matches: 3. This chain's CDR3 is CATSDGTADEQYF. The CDR3 DNA reads TGTGCCACCAGTGATGGGACAGCAGACGAGCAGTACTTC.

Remarks on this clone: Other DNA sequences in the sample encode the same CDR3. The chain carries TRBV5-1 and TRBJ2-7; the D gene is possibly TRBD2 (7 bases). Trimming shortened V by 4 bases and J by 2 bases, and 13 bases separated the two germline ends. Germline V gene data show CDR1 as SGHRS and CDR2 as YFSETQ. The CDR3 sequence is 14 residues long. DNA of the CDR3: TGCGCCAGCAGCCGTCGAGGGGGGGCCTACGAGCAGTACTTC. It translates to CASSRRGGAYEQYF.

The chain has TRBV5-4 and TRBJ2-7; 10 bases map to TRBD1. CDR1 is SGHNT and CDR2 is YYREEE in the germline V gene (reference sequence). CDR3 size: 15 residues. J gave up 3 bases and V 4 bases, and 7 bases lay outside the gene matches. Here the CDR3 DNA reads TGTGCCAGCAGCGGGGGGGGACAGGGGATCTACGAGCAGTACTTC. The encoded protein is CASSGGGQGIYEQYF.

This chain joins TRBV30 and TRBJ2-7; D uncertain. CDR3 size: 17 residues. The V end was cut by 0 bases, the J end by 3 bases, with 21 bases between. In germline, CDR1 is GTSNPN, CDR2 SVGIG (reference sequence). The CDR3 region is CAWSVPDPRGILYEQYF. The CDR3 DNA is TGTGCCTGGAGTGTCCCCGATCCGCGAGGAATCCTCTACGAGCAGTACTTC.

The V call is TRBV3-1 (or the pseudogene TRBV3-2), the J call TRBJ1-4, with 8 bases lining up with TRBD1. J was trimmed by 5 bases and V by 4 bases; bases with no gene match: 6. Germline CDR1 reads LGHDT; CDR2 reads YNNKEL (reference sequence). The length of the CDR3 is 15 residues. The CDR3 sequence: CASSLRTGSNEKLFF. The CDR3 nucleotides are TGTGCCAGCAGCCTACGGACAGGGTCGAATGAAAAACTGTTTTTT.

This clone was detected a few times. The chain combines TRBV7-6 with TRBJ2-5; 8 nucleotides line up with TRBD2. J gave up 5 bases and V 1 base, and 6 bases lay outside the gene matches. The CDR3 length is 15 residues. Germline lookup yields CDR1 SGHVS and CDR2 FNYEAQ. CDR3 sequence: CASSLGSGGYETQYF. In DNA form, the CDR3 reads TGTGCCAGCAGCTTAGGGAGCGGGGGATATGAGACCCAGTACTTC.

The chain has TRBV2 and TRBJ1-1, with unresolved D. V lost 11 bases to trimming and J lost 3 bases, with 10 bases between them. This CDR3 region has 11 residues. CDR1 and CDR2 (germline): SNHLY, FYNNEI. CDR3 in DNA: TGTGCCGAGGGTGGGGACACTGAAGCTTTCTTT. This gives the protein CAEGGDTEAFF.

This clone occurred once. Other DNA variants within this sample encode the same CDR3. The CDR3 sequence: CASSPQGGDSPLHF. The CDR3 nucleotides read TGTGCCAGCTCCCCCCAAGGCGGGGATTCACCCCTCCACTTT. This chain links TRBV18 with TRBJ1-6; no firm D call. This CDR3 has 14 residues. V was cut by 6 bases and J by 8 bases, with 14 bases left in between. CDR1 KGHSH and CDR2 LQKENI come from the germline V gene.

V gene TRBV5-1 combines with J gene TRBJ2-7; 7 bases are shared with TRBD1. J was trimmed by 3 bases and V by 0 bases; bases with no gene match: 3. Looked up from germline, CDR1 is SGHRS and CDR2 is YFSETQ. The length of the CDR3 is 14 residues. For the CDR3, the DNA is TGCGCCAGCAGCTTGGCCGGGACAGACTACGAGCAGTACTTC. Translation: CASSLAGTDYEQYF.

This chain connects TRBV30 to TRBJ1-1; D gene unclear. Germline V gene sequence: CDR1 GTSNPN, CDR2 SVGIG (reference sequence). The CDR3 length is 11 residues. Trimming took off 0 bases at V and 11 bases at J, with 10 bases between the two ends. Written as DNA, the CDR3 is TGTGCCTGGAGTGTACGAATGAGGGCTTTCTTT. Translation gives CAWSVRMRAFF. Full variable domain (rest looked up from reference TRBV30 and TRBJ1-1): SQTIHQWPATLVQPVGSPLSLECTVEGTSNPNLYWYRQAAGRGLQLLFYSVGIGQISSEVPQNLSASRPQDRQFILSSKKLLLSDSGFYLCAWSVRMRAFFGQGTRLTVV.

The genes are TRBV27 and TRBJ2-2; 12 bases agree with TRBD2. CDR3 length: 15 amino acids. Losses at the gene ends were 10 bases for V and 5 bases for J; bases not matched to a gene: 8. Per the germline V gene, CDR1 is MNHEY and CDR2 is SMNVEV (reference sequence). The CDR3 loop is CATSSGGAFTGELFF. The CDR3 DNA sequence: TGTGCCACATCTAGCGGGGGGGCCTTTACCGGGGAGCTGTTTTTT.

This chain uses TRBV11-2 with TRBJ2-2; TRBD1 matches 8 bases. Germline CDR1 and CDR2: SGHAT and FQNNGV. The J segment lost 0 bases and the V segment lost 4 bases, leaving 4 bases of the junction unmatched. The CDR3 length is 16 residues. The DNA of the CDR3 is TGTGCCAGCAGCTGGGGACAGGTCGCGAACACCGGGGAGCTGTTTTTT. It specifies CASSWGQVANTGELFF. The entire variable domain, with the rest obtained from reference TRBV11-2 and TRBJ2-2, is as follows: EAGVAQSPRYKIIEKRQSVAFWCNPISGHATLYWYQQILGQGPKLLIQFQNNGVVDDSQLPKDRFSAERLKGVDSTLKIQPAKLEDSAVYLCASSWGQVANTGELFFGEGSRLTVL.

CDR3 loop: CASIRTVDRSPLHF. The DNA of the CDR3 is TGTGCCAGCATCCGGACAGTGGATCGTTCACCCCTCCACTTT. The V and J genes are TRBV2 and TRBJ1-6; tentative D call: TRBD1 (6 bases). This CDR3 is built from 14 residues. Germline loops: CDR1 SNHLY, CDR2 FYNNEI. Trimming pared 7 bases from V and 9 bases from J, leaving 16 bases between.

The gene calls are TRBV4-1 and TRBJ2-7; D might be TRBD1 (5 bases). V lost 0 bases and J 0 bases, leaving 15 bases between the germline ends. This CDR3 is 17 amino acids long. In germline, CDR1 is MGHRA, CDR2 YSYEKL. CDR3 loop: CASSQDYGQGFSYEQYF. The CDR3 nucleotides read TGCGCCAGCAGCCAAGATTACGGGCAGGGCTTCTCCTACGAGCAGTACTTC.